This TCR beta chain emerged from a study of regulatory T cells in long-lasting Graves disease. Arm-PCR of CDR3 regions and iRepertoire HTBI primers were the basis on which TCR beta libraries were built. TCRdb re-analysed the multiplex PCR reads in MiXCR, keeping a single row per CDR3 protein. The data contain about 530,000 distinct CDR3 sequences, around 16% of them singletons. This clonotype was seen at least ten times. Time point: newly diagnosed GD, antithyroid drugs for less than 3 months. Generation of the TCR library employed RNA extracted from PBMCs. Graves' disease was diagnosed by American Thyroid Association guidelines. V lost 1 base, J lost 2 bases, and 10 bases stayed unmatched. Germline-derived CDR1 and CDR2 are PRHDT and FYEKMQ (reference sequence). This CDR3 has 17 amino acids. The same specimen was also included in a second study, on T cells in Graves' hyperthyroidism and ophthalmopathy. That work states: The primer set for the first-round RT-PCR of the TCR CDR3 was HTBI. Ophthalmopathy stood apart from stable hyperthyroidism in a 13 V-J model.

The J gene is TRBJ1-1, the V gene TRBV13; 7 bases agree with TRBD1. The TCR sequence derives from a middle-aged woman with Graves disease. The sample here was peripheral blood mononuclear cells (PBMCs), taken at new diagnosis, from a patient treated with antithyroid drugs. The CDR3 DNA reads TGTGCCAGCAGCTTAGAGGAGGACAGGAATCTTAACACTGAAGCTTTCTTT. Its protein is CASSLEEDRNLNTEAFF.